A single sample gave rise to the 2 T cell receptor beta chains below, sequenced in a study of T cell responses to AZD1222 COVID-19 vaccine. Measured with immunoSEQ multiplex PCR; TCRdb has only the in-frame clones, and not every one. The data hold some 74,000 clones, with nearly 90% observed a single time. This sample comprised peripheral blood, obtained 28 days after the second AZD1222 dose. Receptors originate from an adult who received the AZD1222 COVID-19 vaccine.

This sequence joins TRBV7-9 and TRBJ2-1; D not certain. In germline, CDR1 is SEHNR, CDR2 FQNEAQ (reference sequence). V shed 1 base and J shed 9 bases, with 4 bases lying between them. The CDR3 consists of 11 residues. The CDR3 coding sequence is TGTGCCAGCAGCTTAGGTGGTGAGCAGTTCTTC. Translated: CASSLGGEQFF.

This rearrangement joins TRBV27 to TRBJ2-7; D not certain. The CDR3 consists of 13 residues. From germline, CDR1 is MNHEY and CDR2 SMNVEV (reference sequence). Trimming took 4 bases from V and 2 from J, leaving 9 bases between them. The CDR3 loop is CASSSLEPYEQYF. DNA of the CDR3: TGTGCCAGCAGTTCCTTGGAGCCCTACGAGCAGTACTTC.